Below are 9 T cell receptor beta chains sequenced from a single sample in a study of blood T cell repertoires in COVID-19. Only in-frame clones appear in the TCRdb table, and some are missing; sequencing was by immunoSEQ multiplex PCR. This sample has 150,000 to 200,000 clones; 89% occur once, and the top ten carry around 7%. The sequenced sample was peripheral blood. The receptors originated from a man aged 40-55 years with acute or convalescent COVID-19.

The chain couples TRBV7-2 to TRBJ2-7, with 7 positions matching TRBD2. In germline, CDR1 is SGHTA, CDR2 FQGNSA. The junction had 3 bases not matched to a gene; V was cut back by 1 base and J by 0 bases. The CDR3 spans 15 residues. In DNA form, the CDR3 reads TGTGCCAGCAGCTTAGTGGGAGGGTCCTCCTACGAGCAGTACTTC. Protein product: CASSLVGGSSYEQYF.

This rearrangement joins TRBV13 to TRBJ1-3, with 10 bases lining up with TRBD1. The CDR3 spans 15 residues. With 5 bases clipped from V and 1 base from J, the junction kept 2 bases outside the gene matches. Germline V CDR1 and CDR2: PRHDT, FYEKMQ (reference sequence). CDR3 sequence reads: CASSLDRGSGNTIYF. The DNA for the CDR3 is TGTGCCAGCAGCCTGGACAGGGGGTCTGGAAACACCATATATTTT.

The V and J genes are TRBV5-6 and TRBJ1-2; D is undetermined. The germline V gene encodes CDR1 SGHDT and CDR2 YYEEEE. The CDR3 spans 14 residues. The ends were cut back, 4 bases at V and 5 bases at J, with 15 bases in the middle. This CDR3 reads CASSEPFFEYGYTF. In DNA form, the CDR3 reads TGTGCCAGCAGCGAGCCTTTTTTTGAGTATGGCTACACCTTC. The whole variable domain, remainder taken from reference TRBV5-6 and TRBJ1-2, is DAGVTQSPTHLIKTRGQQVTLRCSPKSGHDTVSWYQQALGQGPQFIFQYYEEEERQRGNFPDRFSGHQFPNYSSELNVNALLLGDSALYLCASSEPFFEYGYTFGSGTRLTVV.

The CDR3 DNA sequence: TGTGCCTGGAGCGAGGGGGATCAGGAAAAACTGTTTTTT. It specifies CAWSEGDQEKLFF. The chain carries TRBV30 and TRBJ1-4, with a tentative D call TRBD1 (6 bases). CDR3 length: 13 amino acids. Per germline, CDR1 GTSNPN and CDR2 SVGIG (reference sequence). Trimming pared 3 bases from V and 8 bases from J, leaving 13 bases between.

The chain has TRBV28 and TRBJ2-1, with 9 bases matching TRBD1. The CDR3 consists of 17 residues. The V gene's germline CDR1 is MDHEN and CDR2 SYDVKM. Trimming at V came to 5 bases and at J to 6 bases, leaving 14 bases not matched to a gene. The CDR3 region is CASSSLVTGGRRNEQFF. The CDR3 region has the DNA TGTGCCAGCAGTAGTCTAGTGACAGGGGGTCGACGCAATGAGCAGTTCTTC.

The CDR3 loop reads CASSFPGPFLDRGPNQPQHF. CDR3 in DNA: TGTGCCAGCAGTTTCCCGGGACCATTTTTGGACAGGGGGCCCAATCAGCCCCAGCATTTT. V gene TRBV27 combines with J gene TRBJ1-5; 11 bases match TRBD1. V lost 3 bases and J lost 3; bases outside the gene matches: 16. In germline, CDR1 is MNHEY, CDR2 SMNVEV (reference sequence). This CDR3 spans 20 amino acids.

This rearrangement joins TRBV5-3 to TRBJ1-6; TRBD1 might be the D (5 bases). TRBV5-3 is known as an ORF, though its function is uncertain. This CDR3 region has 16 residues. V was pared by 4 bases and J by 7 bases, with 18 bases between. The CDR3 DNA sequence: TGTGCCAGAAGCCCGATCGGGGGGTCCAGGAATTCACCCCTCCACTTT. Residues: CARSPIGGSRNSPLHF.

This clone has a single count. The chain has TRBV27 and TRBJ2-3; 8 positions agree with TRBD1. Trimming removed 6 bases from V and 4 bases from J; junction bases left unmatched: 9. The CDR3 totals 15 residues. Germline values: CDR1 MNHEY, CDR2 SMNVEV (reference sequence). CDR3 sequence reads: CASSGVGQGPDTQYF. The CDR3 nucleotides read TGTGCCAGCAGCGGAGTCGGACAGGGCCCAGATACGCAGTATTTT.

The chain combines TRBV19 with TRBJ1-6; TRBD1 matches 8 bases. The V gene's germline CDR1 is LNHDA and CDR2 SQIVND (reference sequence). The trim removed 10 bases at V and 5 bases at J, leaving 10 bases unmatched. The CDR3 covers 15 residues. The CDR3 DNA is TGTGCCACAATGGCCGGGACAGGACATAATTCACCCCTCCACTTT. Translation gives CATMAGTGHNSPLHF. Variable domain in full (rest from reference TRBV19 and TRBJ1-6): DGGITQSPKYLFRKEGQNVTLSCEQNLNHDAMYWYRQDPGQGLRLIYYSQIVNDFQKGDIAEGYSVSREKKESFPLTVTSAQKNPTAFYLCATMAGTGHNSPLHFGNGTRLTVT.